A selection of T cell receptor beta chains follows, all from one sample in a study of shared clonotypes between healthy human individuals. Clones were read by immunoSEQ multiplex PCR, and TCRdb kept only the in-frame ones, dropping some. This table holds about 450,000 clones, around 79% found once. Source material: PBMCs. Receptors were obtained from a woman between 40 and 55 years old in good health. Some clones in this sample may be carry-over from other donors' samples. CDR3s include the opening cysteine and the closing phenylalanine or tryptophan. A D gene is named only where the DNA matches it firmly. Expanded clones are given a class, and other clones once, few, many or no size at all.

>NA|TRBJ2-7|TRBD1|TRBV6-5
CASSYKDRGFSEQYF
TGTGCCAGCAGTTACAAGGACAGGGGGTTCAGCGAGCAGTACTTC
>NA|TRBJ2-7|TRBD1|TRBV25-1
CASSGTGEDEQYF
TGTGCCAGCAGTGGGACAGGGGAGGACGAGCAGTACTTC
>NA|TRBJ2-7|NA|TRBV28
CASKVPHYEQYF
TGTGCCAGCAAGGTACCCCACTACGAGCAGTACTTC
>NA|TRBJ1-1|NA|TRBV28
CASSLRIRGGKTEAFF
TGTGCCAGCAGTTTAAGAATCCGGGGTGGTAAAACTGAAGCTTTCTTT
>NA|TRBJ2-4|NA|TRBV7-2
CASSLGGLWVAKNIQYF
TGTGCCAGCAGCTTAGGGGGCCTCTGGGTAGCCAAAAACATTCAGTACTTC
>NA|TRBJ1-3|NA|TRBV28
CASTQRPGTGNTIYF
TGTGCCAGCACTCAACGCCCGGGTACTGGAAACACCATATATTTT
>NA|TRBJ1-1|NA|TRBV18
CASSPIGDRFMNTEAFF
TGTGCCAGCTCACCAATTGGTGACAGATTCATGAACACTGAAGCTTTCTTT
>NA|TRBJ1-6|TRBD1|TRBV27
CASGTASSYNSPLHF
TGTGCCAGCGGGACAGCTAGCTCCTATAATTCACCCCTCCACTTT
>few|TRBJ1-1|NA|TRBV15
CATSRELNTEAFF
TGTGCCACCAGCAGAGAATTGAACACTGAAGCTTTCTTT
>NA|TRBJ1-4|NA|TRBV6-6
CASSYRREGAWEKLFF
TGTGCCAGCAGTTACCGGCGAGAGGGCGCTTGGGAAAAACTGTTTTTT
>many|TRBJ2-7|NA|TRBV11-2
CASSFFGQTSSYEQYF
TGTGCCAGCAGCTTTTTTGGACAGACGAGCTCCTACGAGCAGTACTTC
>NA|TRBJ2-7|NA|TRBV6-5
CASRLGGGSFYEQYF
TGTGCCAGCAGGCTAGGGGGCGGGAGTTTCTACGAGCAGTACTTC
>NA|TRBJ1-5|NA|TRBV6-1
CASSDPDSNQPQHF
TGTGCCAGCAGTGATCCGGATAGCAATCAGCCCCAGCATTTT
>NA|TRBJ2-1|NA|TRBV10-3
CAISRQESNYNEQFF
TGTGCCATTTCCCGACAGGAAAGCAATTACAATGAGCAGTTCTTC
>many|TRBJ2-7|NA|TRBV18
CASSPSSQGTYEQYF
TGTGCCAGCTCACCATCCTCCCAGGGGACCTACGAGCAGTACTTC
>NA|TRBJ2-2|NA|TRBV18
CASSPLLDLGTGELFF
TGTGCCAGCTCACCACTTTTGGACCTAGGGACCGGGGAGCTGTTTTTT